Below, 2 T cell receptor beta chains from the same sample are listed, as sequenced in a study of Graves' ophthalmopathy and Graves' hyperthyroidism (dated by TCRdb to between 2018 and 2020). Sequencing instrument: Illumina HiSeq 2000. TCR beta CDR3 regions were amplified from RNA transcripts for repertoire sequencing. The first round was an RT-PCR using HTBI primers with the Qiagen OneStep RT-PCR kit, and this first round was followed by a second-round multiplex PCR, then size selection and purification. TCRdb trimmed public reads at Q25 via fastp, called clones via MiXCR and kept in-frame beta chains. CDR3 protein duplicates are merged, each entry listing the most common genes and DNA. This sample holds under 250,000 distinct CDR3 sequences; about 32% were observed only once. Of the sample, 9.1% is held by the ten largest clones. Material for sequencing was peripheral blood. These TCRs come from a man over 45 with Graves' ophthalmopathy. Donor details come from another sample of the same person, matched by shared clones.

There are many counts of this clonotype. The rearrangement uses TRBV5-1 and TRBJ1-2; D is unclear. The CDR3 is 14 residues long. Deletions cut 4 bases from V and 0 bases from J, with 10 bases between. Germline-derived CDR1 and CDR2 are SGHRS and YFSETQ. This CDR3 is CASSQPTANYGYTF. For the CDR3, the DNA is TGCGCCAGCAGCCAACCGACCGCTAACTATGGCTACACCTTC.

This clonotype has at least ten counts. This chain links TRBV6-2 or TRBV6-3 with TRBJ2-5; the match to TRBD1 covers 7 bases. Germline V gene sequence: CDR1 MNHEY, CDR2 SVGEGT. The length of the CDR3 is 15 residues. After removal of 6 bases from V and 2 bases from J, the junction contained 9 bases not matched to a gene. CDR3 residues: CASRPPGQIQETQYF. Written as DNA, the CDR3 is TGTGCCAGCAGACCTCCGGGACAGATTCAAGAGACCCAGTACTTC.